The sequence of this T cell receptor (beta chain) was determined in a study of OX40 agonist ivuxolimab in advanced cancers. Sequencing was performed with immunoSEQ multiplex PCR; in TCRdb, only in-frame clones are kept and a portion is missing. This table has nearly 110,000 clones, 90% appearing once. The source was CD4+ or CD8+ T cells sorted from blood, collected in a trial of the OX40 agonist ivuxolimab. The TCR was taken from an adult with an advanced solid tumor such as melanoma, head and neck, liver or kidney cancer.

In DNA form, the CDR3 reads TGTGCCAGCAGCAAATTGGGCCTCTCCTCCTACGAGCAGTACTTC. Encoded protein: CASSKLGLSSYEQYF. The rearrangement joins TRBV21-1 to TRBJ2-7; the D segment call TRBD1 is taken from the table without a DNA check. TRBV21-1 is deemed a pseudogene. CDR3 length: 15 amino acids.